Reported below is one T cell receptor beta chain. As yet, its antigen is unknown. V was pared by 1 base and J by 7 bases, with 5 bases of the junction left unmatched. The CDR3 has 16 amino acids. Germline-derived CDR1 and CDR2 are ENHRY and SYGVKD. This specimen comes from a study of cytomegalovirus exposure and HLA in healthy donors. Study findings and constraints: It was reported that the classifier diagnosed cytomegalovirus status with high specificity and sensitivity in both the original and validation cohorts. TCR beta sequences numbering 15,000 to 20,000 were associated with HLA alleles at 0.05 false discovery rate in a later analysis. Common viral pathogens seemed, in a later analysis, to connect with several of the most significant clusters.

The PCR contained 60 Vbeta and 13 Jbeta primers. TCRdb keeps only in-frame clones here, not all; method: immunoSEQ multiplex PCR. The table includes approximately 110,000 clones, about 78% detected once. The receptor's source is a woman aged 40 to 50 in good health and CMV-seropositive. This chain joins TRBV10-3 and TRBJ2-1, with TRBD2 matching over 12 bases. Sequencing was performed on PBMCs. The CDR3 sequence: CAISEFSSGGANEQFF. The CDR3 DNA follows: TGTGCCATCAGTGAGTTCTCTAGCGGGGGGGCGAATGAGCAGTTCTTC.